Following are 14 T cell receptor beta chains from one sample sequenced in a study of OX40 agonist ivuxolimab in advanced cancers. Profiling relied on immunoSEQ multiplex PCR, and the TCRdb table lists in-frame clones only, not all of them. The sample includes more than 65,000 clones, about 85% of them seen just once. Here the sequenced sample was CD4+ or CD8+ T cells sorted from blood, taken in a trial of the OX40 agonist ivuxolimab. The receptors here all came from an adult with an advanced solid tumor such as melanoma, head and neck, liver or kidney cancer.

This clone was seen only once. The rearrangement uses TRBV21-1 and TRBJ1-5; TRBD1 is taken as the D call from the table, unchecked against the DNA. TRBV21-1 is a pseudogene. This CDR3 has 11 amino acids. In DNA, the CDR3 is TGTGCCAGCAGAGCAAAACAGGGGACCCATTTT. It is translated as CASRAKQGTHF.

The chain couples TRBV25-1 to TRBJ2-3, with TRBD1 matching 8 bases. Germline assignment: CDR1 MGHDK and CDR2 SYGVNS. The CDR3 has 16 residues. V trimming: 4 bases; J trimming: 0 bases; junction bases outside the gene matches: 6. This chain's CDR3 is CASSAGQALSTDTQYF. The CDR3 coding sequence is TGTGCCAGCAGTGCGGGACAGGCTTTAAGCACAGATACGCAGTATTTT.

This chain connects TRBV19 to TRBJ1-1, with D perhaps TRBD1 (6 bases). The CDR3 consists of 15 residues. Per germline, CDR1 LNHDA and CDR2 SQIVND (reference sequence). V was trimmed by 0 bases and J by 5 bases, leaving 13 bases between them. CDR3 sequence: CASSIDGTMGTEAFF. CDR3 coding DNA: TGTGCCAGTAGTATAGACGGGACAATGGGTACTGAAGCTTTCTTT. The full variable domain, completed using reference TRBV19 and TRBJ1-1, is DGGITQSPKYLFRKEGQNVTLSCEQNLNHDAMYWYRQDPGQGLRLIYYSQIVNDFQKGDIAEGYSVSREKKESFPLTVTSAQKNPTAFYLCASSIDGTMGTEAFFGQGTRLTVV.

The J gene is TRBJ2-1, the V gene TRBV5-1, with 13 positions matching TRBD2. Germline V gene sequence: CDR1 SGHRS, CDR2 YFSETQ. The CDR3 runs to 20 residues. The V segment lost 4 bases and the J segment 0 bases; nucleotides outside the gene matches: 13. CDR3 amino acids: CASSPTGTSGAISSYNEQFF. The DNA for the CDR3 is TGCGCCAGCAGCCCAACCGGGACTAGCGGGGCTATTAGCTCCTACAATGAGCAGTTCTTC.

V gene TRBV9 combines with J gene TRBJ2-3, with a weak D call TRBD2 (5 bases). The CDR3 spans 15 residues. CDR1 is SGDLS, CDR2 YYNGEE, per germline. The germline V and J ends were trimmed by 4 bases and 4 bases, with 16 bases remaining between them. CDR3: CASSPGKDGPDTQYF. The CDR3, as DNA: TGTGCCAGCAGCCCGGGGAAGGACGGGCCAGATACGCAGTATTTT.

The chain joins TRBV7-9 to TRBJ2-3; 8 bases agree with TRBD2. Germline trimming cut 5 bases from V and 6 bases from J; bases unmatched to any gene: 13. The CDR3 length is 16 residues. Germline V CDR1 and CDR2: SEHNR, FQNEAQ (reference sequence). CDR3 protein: CASSPPPGGPGDTQYF. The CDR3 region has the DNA TGTGCCAGCAGCCCTCCACCGGGGGGGCCAGGTGATACGCAGTATTTT. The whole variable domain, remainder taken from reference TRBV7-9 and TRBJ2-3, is DTGVSQNPRHKITKRGQNVTFRCDPISEHNRLYWYRQTLGQGPEFLTYFQNEAQLEKSRLLSDRFSAERPKGSFSTLEIQRTEQGDSAMYLCASSPPPGGPGDTQYFGPGTRLTVL.

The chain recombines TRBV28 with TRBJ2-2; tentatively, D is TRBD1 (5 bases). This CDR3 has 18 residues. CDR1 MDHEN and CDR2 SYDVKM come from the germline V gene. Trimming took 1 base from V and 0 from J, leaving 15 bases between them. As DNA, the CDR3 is TGTGCCAGCAGTTTATTCGGCTCGGCAGGGACGAACACCGGGGAGCTGTTTTTT. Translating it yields CASSLFGSAGTNTGELFF.

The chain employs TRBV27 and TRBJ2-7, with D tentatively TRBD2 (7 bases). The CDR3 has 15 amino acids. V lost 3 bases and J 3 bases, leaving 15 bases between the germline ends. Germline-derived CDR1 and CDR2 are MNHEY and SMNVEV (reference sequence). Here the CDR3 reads CASSFARGGGYEQYF. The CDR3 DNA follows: TGTGCCAGCAGTTTTGCCAGGGGAGGGGGCTACGAGCAGTACTTC.

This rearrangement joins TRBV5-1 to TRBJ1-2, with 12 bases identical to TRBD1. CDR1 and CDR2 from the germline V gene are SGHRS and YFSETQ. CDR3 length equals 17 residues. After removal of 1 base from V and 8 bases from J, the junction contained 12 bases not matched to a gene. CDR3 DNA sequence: TGCGCCAGCAGCTTGACCGCCGGGACAGGGGGCGCAGAAGGCTACACCTTC. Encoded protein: CASSLTAGTGGAEGYTF.

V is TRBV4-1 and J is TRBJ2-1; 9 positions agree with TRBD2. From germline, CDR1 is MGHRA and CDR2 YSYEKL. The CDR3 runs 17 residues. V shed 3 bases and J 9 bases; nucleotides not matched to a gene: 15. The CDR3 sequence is CASSQGSGRTHGGEQFF. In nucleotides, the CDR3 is TGCGCCAGCAGCCAGGGAAGCGGGAGGACCCACGGGGGTGAGCAGTTCTTC.

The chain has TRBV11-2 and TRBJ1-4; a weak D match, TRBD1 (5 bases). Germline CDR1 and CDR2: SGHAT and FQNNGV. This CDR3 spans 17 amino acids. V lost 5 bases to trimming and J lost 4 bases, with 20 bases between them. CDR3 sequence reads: CASSPRFLGAHNEKLFF. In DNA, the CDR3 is TGTGCCAGCAGCCCCCGTTTTCTTGGGGCCCATAATGAAAAACTGTTTTTT.

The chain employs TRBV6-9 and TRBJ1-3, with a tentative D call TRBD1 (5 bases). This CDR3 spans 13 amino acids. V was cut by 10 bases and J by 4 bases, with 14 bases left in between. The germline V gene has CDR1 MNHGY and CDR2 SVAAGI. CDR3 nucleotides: TGTGCCACCACTGGGCCAGGGGGAAACACCATATATTTT. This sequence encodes CATTGPGGNTIYF.

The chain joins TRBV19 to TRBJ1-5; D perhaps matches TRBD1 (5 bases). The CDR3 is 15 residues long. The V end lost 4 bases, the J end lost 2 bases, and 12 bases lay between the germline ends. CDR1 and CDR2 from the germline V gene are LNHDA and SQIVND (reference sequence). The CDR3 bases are TGTGCCAGTAGTAAGGGGCAGGCGGGCAATCAGCCCCAGCATTTT. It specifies CASSKGQAGNQPQHF.

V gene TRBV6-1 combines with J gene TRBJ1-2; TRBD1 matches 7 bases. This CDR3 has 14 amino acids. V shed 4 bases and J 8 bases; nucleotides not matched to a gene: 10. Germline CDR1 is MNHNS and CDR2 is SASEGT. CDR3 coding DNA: TGTGCCAGCAGTGGTCTCCGGGACAGCGTCGGCTACACCTTC. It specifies CASSGLRDSVGYTF.